The 10 T cell receptor beta chains below were found in one sample sequenced in a study of metastatic and nonmetastatic thyroid tumors. TCRdb re-clonotyped the PCR reads through MiXCR. In the table there are approximately 13,000 clones, 33% of which are singletons. All patients were treatment-naive before thyroid surgery. Sequenced input: tumor tissue. These receptors were collected from a male donor with papillary thyroid cancer or a benign thyroid nodule (not recorded which). Some clones in this sample may be carry-over from other donors' samples.

This clone was recorded a few times. The chain uses TRBV29-1 and TRBJ1-2, with a weak D call TRBD1 (5 bases). Looked up from germline, CDR1 is SQVTM and CDR2 is ANQGSEA. Trimming took off 3 bases at V and 2 bases at J, with 16 bases between the two ends. The CDR3 has 15 residues. In DNA form, the CDR3 reads TGCAGCGTTGAGCTGGTCCCAGGGTACAACTATGGCTACACCTTC. It translates to CSVELVPGYNYGYTF. Full variable domain (missing parts from reference TRBV29-1 and TRBJ1-2): SAVISQKPSRDICQRGTSLTIQCQVDSQVTMMFWYRQQPGQSLTLIATANQGSEATYESGFVIDKFPISRPNLTFSTLTVSNMSPEDSSIYLCSVELVPGYNYGYTFGSGTRLTVV.

The rearrangement uses TRBV27 and TRBJ1-6; unclear D gene. The ends were cut back, 5 bases at V and 7 bases at J, with 12 bases in the middle. Looked up from germline, CDR1 is MNHEY and CDR2 is SMNVEV (reference sequence). This CDR3 spans 14 amino acids. The CDR3 nucleotides read TGTGCCAGCAGTACAGAGGGAAGAAATTCACCCCTCCACTTT. Translated, it gives CASSTEGRNSPLHF.

This chain uses TRBV20-1 with TRBJ2-7; D remains ambiguous. The CDR3 covers 11 residues. The ends were cut back, 3 bases at V and 3 bases at J, with 6 bases in the middle. The germline gives CDR1 DFQATT, CDR2 SNEGSKA (reference sequence). CDR3 loop: CSARESYEQYF. The DNA for the CDR3 is TGCAGTGCTAGGGAGAGCTACGAGCAGTACTTC.

The chain links TRBV30 to TRBJ2-5, with TRBD2 identical over 7 bases. The CDR3 spans 15 residues. Germline trimming cut 6 bases from V and 4 bases from J; bases unmatched to any gene: 14. The germline V gene has CDR1 GTSNPN and CDR2 SVGIG (reference sequence). CDR3 bases: TGTGCCTGTGGCCCTCGGGGGGTGAGGGCAGAGACCCAGTACTTC. Amino acid sequence: CACGPRGVRAETQYF.

This clone was seen only a few times. CDR3 sequence reads: CASSISTRSTGELFF. The CDR3 DNA reads TGTGCCAGTAGTATATCGACTAGGAGCACCGGGGAGCTGTTTTTT. The chain has TRBV19 and TRBJ2-2, with D possibly TRBD2 on 6 matching bases. Germline CDR1 reads LNHDA; CDR2 reads SQIVND (reference sequence). This CDR3 spans 15 amino acids. V lost 2 bases and J 4 bases, leaving 11 bases between the germline ends.

This clone is medium-sized within its sample. The genes are TRBV5-5 and TRBJ2-1; TRBD2 might be the D (6 bases). The CDR3 runs 15 residues. Germline V gives CDR1 SGHKS, CDR2 YYEKEE (reference sequence). Between the trimmed V and J ends, which lost 5 bases and 8 bases, there was a span of 20 bases. The CDR3 DNA follows: TGTGCCAGCAGTCCCAATCCGGGAGCGTTCCATGAGCAGTTCTTC. This translates into CASSPNPGAFHEQFF.

Sample share makes this clone medium-sized (0.01 to 0.1%). This sequence joins TRBV19 and TRBJ2-3; 13 bases agree with TRBD2. The junction had 15 bases not matched to a gene; V was cut back by 5 bases and J by 7 bases. Germline CDR1 LNHDA, CDR2 SQIVND (reference sequence). The CDR3 runs to 18 residues. The CDR3 is CASSSDPPATSGRNTQYF. For the CDR3, the DNA is TGTGCCAGTAGTTCCGACCCCCCCGCGACTAGCGGGAGGAATACGCAGTATTTT. Full variable domain (rest looked up from reference TRBV19 and TRBJ2-3): DGGITQSPKYLFRKEGQNVTLSCEQNLNHDAMYWYRQDPGQGLRLIYYSQIVNDFQKGDIAEGYSVSREKKESFPLTVTSAQKNPTAFYLCASSSDPPATSGRNTQYFGPGTRLTVL.

The chain is built from TRBV5-1 and TRBJ1-1; tentative D call: TRBD1 (6 bases). Germline V gene data show CDR1 as SGHRS and CDR2 as YFSETQ. The V end lost 0 bases, the J end lost 2 bases, and 20 bases lay between the germline ends. The CDR3 loop spans 18 amino acids. CDR3 coding DNA: TGCGCCAGCAGCTTGGTTGGGGGCGAAATCATAGGAAACACTGAAGCTTTCTTT. It translates to CASSLVGGEIIGNTEAFF.

This clone showed up just a few times. This chain links TRBV12-3 or TRBV12-4 with TRBJ1-2; possibly TRBD1 for D (6 bases). Trimming stripped 3 bases from V and 5 bases from J, with 10 bases between. This CDR3 comprises 13 residues. The CDR3 bases are TGTGCCAGCAGTTTCCAAGGACAGTATGGCTACACCTTC. Encoded protein: CASSFQGQYGYTF.

This clone was counted a few times. V gene TRBV9 combines with J gene TRBJ1-2, with a weak D call TRBD1 (5 bases). Trimming left V 7 bases short and J 2 bases short, with 9 bases between. Germline V CDR1 and CDR2: SGDLS, YYNGEE. The CDR3 consists of 12 residues. CDR3 residues: CASFRVNYGYTF. The CDR3 bases are TGTGCCAGCTTCAGGGTAAACTATGGCTACACCTTC.